The next 5 T cell receptor beta chains were all read from a single sample in a study of HIV-infected patients and healthy controls. Reverse transcription used about 500 ng RNA and constant-region primers for alpha and beta. Using multiplexing indices, alpha and beta chain libraries were generated apart by chain-specific third strand synthesis. Using its own MiXCR run on the 5' RACE reads, TCRdb lists one record per CDR3 protein. Of over 8,000 distinct CDR3 sequences in the sample, less than 11% were seen once. Whole blood was used without fractionation, so all unsorted peripheral T cells were included. Sample: blood, taken before antiretroviral therapy. The receptor source for this set is an adult with HIV infection.

This clonotype is medium-sized (0.01 to 0.1%). V is TRBV4-1 and J is TRBJ2-7; 7 bases match TRBD1. Trimming took 4 bases from V and 3 from J; bases not matched to a gene: 6. CDR3 size: 14 residues. CDR1 and CDR2 (germline): MGHRA, YSYEKL. CDR3 coding DNA: TGCGCCAGCAGCCCTTTCCAGGGGGACTACGAGCAGTACTTC. This gives the protein CASSPFQGDYEQYF.

This clonotype showed up many times. The rearrangement joins TRBV18 to TRBJ2-5, with TRBD1 matching 8 bases. Germline lookup yields CDR1 KGHSH and CDR2 LQKENI. With V trimmed by 2 bases and J by 4 bases, 9 bases remained unmatched. CDR3 size: 16 residues. CDR3 protein: CASSPIGAQGAETQYF. CDR3 sequence (DNA): TGTGCCAGCTCACCAATCGGAGCGCAGGGGGCAGAGACCCAGTACTTC. Using reference TRBV18 and TRBJ2-5 for the parts outside the CDR3, the full variable domain is NAGVMQNPRHLVRRRGQEARLRCSPMKGHSHVYWYRQLPEEGLKFMVYLQKENIIDESGMPKERFSAEFPKEGPSILRIQQVVRGDSAAYFCASSPIGAQGAETQYFGPGTRLLVL.

This clonotype was counted ten times or more. The rearrangement uses TRBV29-1 and TRBJ2-7, with D perhaps assigned TRBD1 or TRBD2 (6 bases each). V lost 4 bases and J 0 bases, leaving 13 bases between the germline ends. This CDR3 region has 14 residues. Germline lookup yields CDR1 SQVTM and CDR2 ANQGSEA. In nucleotides, the CDR3 is TGCAGCGTTGTAGGCGGGACAAGCTCCTACGAGCAGTACTTC. The encoded protein is CSVVGGTSSYEQYF.

V usage is TRBV20-1 and J usage is TRBJ1-3; D call uncertain. The CDR3 runs to 11 residues. The V end lost 6 bases, the J end lost 3 bases, and 6 bases lay between the germline ends. Germline CDR1 and CDR2: DFQATT and SNEGSKA (reference sequence). The CDR3 sequence: CSAVFGNTIYF. The CDR3 DNA reads TGCAGTGCCGTATTTGGAAACACCATATATTTT.

J is TRBJ1-6 and V is TRBV6-5, with 8 bases aligning to TRBD1. The CDR3 is made up of 18 amino acids. CDR1 is MNHEY and CDR2 is SVGAGI in the germline V gene. V dropped 0 bases and J dropped 9; count of bases not matched to a gene: 13. The CDR3 here is CASSYSGSGGLLGSPLHF. The CDR3 DNA reads TGTGCCAGCAGTTACTCGGGGTCAGGGGGCCTTTTAGGTTCACCCCTCCACTTT.